Sequencing of this T cell receptor beta chain was carried out in a study of a mutant IDH1 vaccine in newly diagnosed glioma (dated by TCRdb to the early 2020s). Background for the entire study: In the chemotherapy-containing groups, vaccination started alongside temozolomide cycles, whereas in patients who had radiotherapy alone it started 4-6 weeks after radiotherapy. Of the 30 to 35 patients who were treated, approximately 62% were male and roughly 40% were female, and the mean age was around 41 years. Prior to enrollment, standard therapy consisting of radiotherapy alone, temozolomide alone, or radiochemotherapy with temozolomide had been administered to patients, with the combination being received by most patients. Visit V12 was the week-35 safety follow-up and visit V13 was the week-47 end of study. Peripheral blood was drawn at six visits: V03 (baseline), V05, V07, V10, V12 and V13. Longitudinal TCRB deep sequencing was done for 25 to 30 treated patients, wherever samples were available for exploratory analyses.

General conclusions and limits of the study: Selection of PBMC samples for TCRB deep sequencing was based on availability. Immune responses induced by the vaccine were seen in 90% to 95% of patients across multiple MHC alleles. It was noted by the authors that analyses of patient blood samples could not be reproduced owing to sample limitations. Pseudoprogression seemed to be unrelated to changes in the top peripheral T cell clonotypes found by TCRB sequencing.

The intended sense of this specimen's time point label: week 47, end of study. Every vaccine dose consisted of 300 ug of a 20-mer mutant IDH1 peptide in Montanide, administered subcutaneously together with topical imiquimod. Eight vaccinations were administered to patients in weeks 1, 3, 5, 7, 11, 15, 19 and 23, corresponding to visits V03 through V10. Newly diagnosed WHO grade 3 or 4 IDH1-mutant astrocytomas showing loss of nuclear ATRX were present in the donors. The samples were drawn from NOA16, a multicentre, single-arm, open-label phase I trial in Germany that tested a mutant IDH1 peptide vaccine in humans for the first time. The DNeasy Blood and Tissue Kit was used to extract genomic DNA from EDTA blood for TCRB sequencing. Notes on this clone: Its antigen is unknown. No clone much larger than this one lies a single base away; base qualities are absent.

Libraries were prepared through the immunoSEQ multiplex PCR assay. The hsTCRB Kit was used according to the manufacturer's protocol to amplify rearranged TCR beta chain sequences. An Illumina MiSeq was used to sequence the TCRB libraries. Concerning the study's data processing: Demultiplexing, trimming and gene mapping were performed with the kit vendor's proprietary platform. The table was pulled from immuneACCESS by TCRdb, which kept in-frame rearrangements only. Such tables lose some clones; where checked, under half of the loss comes from unresolved V genes, and the rest has no known cause. V, J and clone size were drawn from that table, and D and trimming were deduced from the DNA. The sample table shows more than 30,000 clones, and about four fifths are seen once. Around 28% of the sample goes to the ten largest clones. V loses 7 bases at its end and J loses 4 bases; junction bases beyond the gene matches: 4. Taken from cysteine to phenylalanine, the CDR3 has 13 residues. Only CDR3 DNA is held: 39 bases, read in frame from base 1. CDR1 is given as MNHNS and CDR2 as SASEGT, both from the germline V gene.

This sequence was found in a man aged 30 to 39 with glioma. The chain employs TRBV6-1 and TRBJ2-5; 9 junctional bases match TRBD2. Specimen: PBMCs, collected from a glioma patient whose treatment included an IDH1 peptide vaccine. The DNA reads TGTGCCAGCATGGGGGGACTAGCAGAGACCCAGTACTTC. The encoded protein is CASMGGLAETQYF.